This TCR beta chain was profiled in a study of CD8+ T cells in alopecia areata (dated by TCRdb to between 2018 and 2020). As for the study more broadly: The treated patients took part in an open-label pilot trial in which moderate-to-severe alopecia areata was treated with oral tofacitinib at 5 to 10 mg twice daily. The RNA source kit depended on sample type: the PAXgene miRNA kit for fixed scalp, the miRNeasy kit for PBMCs, and the RNeasy kit for mouse skin. Biopsies were taken from tofacitinib-treated patients at baseline and again at 4 and 24 weeks into treatment, and several of those patients also had a later scalp biopsy. Clonality in the scalp was compared among normal scalp (n=4), patchy alopecia areata scalp (n=8), and alopecia totalis/universalis scalp (n=8). On the human side, TCRbeta sequencing was run on scalp tissue and on sorted CD4+ and CD8+ peripheral blood T cells from healthy controls and from alopecia areata patients with either patchy or totalis/universalis disease. To study T cell clonal expansion in alopecia areata, the researchers applied high-throughput TCRbeta sequencing to both the C3H/HeJ mouse model and human patients. Patients stayed on tofacitinib for 6 to 18 months and then had 6 months of follow-up off drug so that delayed response and recurrence could be assessed. TCRbeta CDR3 regions were amplified by immunoSEQ multiplex PCR with 35 Vbeta forward and 13 Jbeta reverse primers.

Broad study findings and their caveats: Unlike mouse skin, where gammadelta T cells dominate, normal human skin contains resident alphabeta T cells that get sequenced too, which complicates analysis of the scalp TCR repertoire. Higher clonality and more expanded CD8+ clones were observed in lesional scalp than in normal scalp, particularly in alopecia totalis/universalis, a finding suggestive of antigenic drive. Shared TCR sequences between patients were less evident than in mice, which may be partly attributable to HLA diversity in the patient population.

The library relied on the immunoSEQ multiplex PCR assay. To provide template for TCR sequencing, every sample had RNA extracted and reverse transcribed into cDNA. SuperScript III was used for first-strand cDNA synthesis, primed with a 2:1 mix of oligo-dT and random hexamers. Amplification bias was assessed with a synthetic immune receptor repertoire, and residual bias was removed computationally. Under the source paper's analysis protocol: Raw reads were preprocessed to remove errors, and CDR3 was defined by IMGT conventions from the conserved cysteine to phenylalanine. Clonality was computed as 1 minus the Shannon entropy, with the entropy normalized by log2 of the number of productive unique TCRs. Scalp TCRbeta sequences were cross-referenced with sorted blood CD4 and CD8 repertoires so that the CD4 or CD8 identity of scalp clones could be inferred. TCRdb re-hosts the immuneACCESS table, in-frame sequences only. Its copies lack some clones; in the studies checked, an unresolved V gene accounts for under half of them, and the cause for the rest is not known. From that table come the V and J calls and clone size; the DNA was used to work out D and trimming. This sample is represented by 9,500 to 15,000 clones; around 62% of them were singletons. The biggest ten clones account for over 12% of the sample.

Comment on this clone: No antigen is known for it. There are no base qualities to consult, and no much larger clone falls within one base.

V is shortened by 3 bases, J by 3 bases, and the region joining them spans 15 bases. From cysteine to phenylalanine, the CDR3 is 15 amino acids long. Left in the record is the CDR3 DNA by itself, 45 bases read in frame from the first base. According to the germline V gene, CDR1 reads SGHRS and CDR2 reads YFSETQ. From alopecia areata patients, peripheral blood was collected along with lesional scalp punch biopsies. Human scalp biopsies were immediately fixed in PAXgene tissue containers. The TCR originated in a human donor with alopecia areata. Here the chain combines TRBV5-1 and TRBJ2-5, and possibly TRBD1, on 5 matching bases. The specimen sequenced was skin. The CDR3 reads as follows: CASSSSQGSEETQYF. In nucleotides, the sequence is TGCGCCAGCAGCTCATCCCAGGGATCAGAAGAGACCCAGTACTTC.